This is a list of T cell receptor beta chains from one sample in a study of cytomegalovirus exposure and HLA in healthy donors. TCRdb's table, derived via immunoSEQ multiplex PCR, lists solely in-frame clones and lacks some. The sample contains about 130,000 clones, 83% of which appear only once. Sequences were obtained from PBMCs. The receptors originated from a girl between 2 and 10 years old in good health and CMV-seronegative. CDR3s include the opening cysteine and the closing phenylalanine or tryptophan. The order of the fields is D gene, J gene, V gene, clone size, CDR3 DNA, CDR3 protein. The D gene is left open where the match is weak. Clone size, where shown, is once, few, many, or a class for clones that have expanded.

>TRBD1|TRBJ1-1|TRBV25-1|-
TGTGCCAGCAGTGAATTGGCCCCTACAGGGGCCCTGAACACTGAAGCTTTCTTT
CASSELAPTGALNTEAFF
>-|TRBJ2-2|TRBV5-6|-
TGTGCCAGCACCCGAAAATACCTCAGGTCCGGGGAGCTGTTTTTT
CASTRKYLRSGELFF
>TRBD1|TRBJ2-1|TRBV10-3|few
TGTGCCATCAGGAGGGACAGGGCTGAGAACAATGAGCAGTTCTTC
CAIRRDRAENNEQFF
>-|TRBJ2-1|TRBV25-1|-
TGTGCCAGCAGTGAAGACTTAACCTACAATGAGCAGTTCTTC
CASSEDLTYNEQFF
>-|TRBJ1-4|TRBV4-3|few
TGCGCCAGCAGCCAAGATTTAGAGACCAGGGAATTGTTTTTT
CASSQDLETRELFF
>TRBD1|TRBJ1-3|TRBV11-2|-
TGTGCCAGCAGCTCAGACAGGACAGGGAGCTCTGGAAACACCATATATTTT
CASSSDRTGSSGNTIYF
>-|TRBJ2-5|TRBV11-2|-
TGTGCCAGCCTGATTACGGGACACCTTCAAGAGACCCAGTACTTC
CASLITGHLQETQYF
>-|TRBJ2-3|TRBV25-1|-
TGTGCCAGCAGCCAGGGAAGGTCAGATACGCAGTATTTT
CASSQGRSDTQYF
>-|TRBJ2-7|TRBV4-1|-
TGCGCCAGCAGCCAAGGGGAGGCATACTCCTACGAGCAGTACTTC
CASSQGEAYSYEQYF
>-|TRBJ2-7|TRBV9|-
TGTGCCAGCAGCGTAGCCTGGGGGCTTTCCTACGAGCAGTACTTC
CASSVAWGLSYEQYF
>TRBD1|TRBJ1-1|TRBV7-9|-
TGTGCCAGCAGCGCACAACAGGGGGCAAGGGAAGCTTTCTTT
CASSAQQGAREAFF
>-|TRBJ1-2|TRBV5-4|once
TGTGCCAGCAGCTTGGCGCAGGGCACCTATGGCTACACCTTC
CASSLAQGTYGYTF
>-|TRBJ1-4|TRBV7-6|once
TGTGCCAGCAGCCACAGGGCAACTAATGAAAAACTGTTTTTT
CASSHRATNEKLFF
>-|TRBJ2-7|TRBV6-5|-
TGTGCCAGCAGTTACTCCGACAGCTACGAGCAGTACTTC
CASSYSDSYEQYF
>-|TRBJ1-1|TRBV30|-
TGTGCCTGGAGCCGAGCACGAACGATGAACACTGAAGCTTTCTTT
CAWSRARTMNTEAFF
>TRBD1|TRBJ1-4|TRBV5-1|-
TGCGCCAGCAGCCGGGACAGGGGGGGAAATGAAAAACTGTTTTTT
CASSRDRGGNEKLFF
>-|TRBJ2-2|TRBV4-3|once
TGCGCCAGCAGCCAAGTTCGGAACACCGGGGAGCTGTTTTTT
CASSQVRNTGELFF
>-|TRBJ1-1|TRBV10-3|-
TGTGCCACCCCGGTTGAGCGGAACACTGAAGCTTTCTTT
CATPVERNTEAFF
>TRBD2|TRBJ2-1|TRBV6-5|-
TGTGCCAGCAGTTATGTTTGGACTAGCGGGAGTAATGAGCAGTTCTTC
CASSYVWTSGSNEQFF
>-|TRBJ1-4|TRBV4-1|-
TGCGCCAGCAGCAAGCGCCAGACTGACTTTAATGAAAAACTGTTTTTT
CASSKRQTDFNEKLFF
>-|TRBJ1-1|TRBV4-3|-
TGCGCCAGCAGCCAAGAGGGGGAAGGGGGCACTGAAGCTTTCTTT
CASSQEGEGGTEAFF
>-|TRBJ2-7|TRBV9|-
TGTGCCAGCAGCGTCCCAGTGTGCGAGGAGAGCTCCTACGAGCAGTACTTC
CASSVPVCEESSYEQYF
>-|TRBJ1-2|TRBV6-6|few
TGTGCCAGCCGACAGGACTCAAACTATGGCTACACCTTC
CASRQDSNYGYTF
>TRBD1|TRBJ2-1|TRBV19|-
TGTGCCAGTGCCTCCGGGACAGGGGATCGCAATGAGCAGTTCTTC
CASASGTGDRNEQFF